Below, one T cell receptor (beta chain) is given with its context. The data are from a study of blood T cell repertoires in COVID-19. For the study at large: From the United States, Italy and Spain came samples of acute and convalescent COVID-19.

With 7 bases clipped from V and 5 bases from J, the junction kept 6 bases outside the gene matches. CDR1 SEHNR and CDR2 FQNEAQ come from the germline V gene (reference sequence). The CDR3 is 13 residues long. Sequencing was performed with immunoSEQ multiplex PCR; in TCRdb, only in-frame clones are kept and a portion is missing. The sample records approximately 70,000 clones, over 80% being singletons. The receptor was derived from an elderly man with active or convalescent COVID-19. This chain uses TRBV7-9 with TRBJ1-1; 8 bases line up with TRBD1. Specimen: peripheral blood. CDR3 region: CASTDRGRTEAFF. Here the CDR3 DNA reads TGTGCCAGCACAGACAGGGGTCGGACTGAAGCTTTCTTT.